This passage covers 21 T cell receptor beta chains from one sample sequenced in a study of blood T cell repertoires in COVID-19. Assay used: immunoSEQ multiplex PCR; TCRdb lists only in-frame clones, some missing. The repertoire consists of about 150,000 clones, with roughly four fifths occurring once and the leading ten covering nearly 15%. The sequenced sample consisted of peripheral blood. The receptor source for this set is a human donor with acute or convalescent COVID-19. The donor label of this sample is uncertain.

The chain is built from TRBV4-3 and TRBJ1-2; 12 nucleotides align to TRBD1. The length of the CDR3 is 15 residues. Germline V gives CDR1 LGHNA, CDR2 YSLEER. After removal of 0 bases from V and 8 bases from J, the junction contained 4 bases not matched to a gene. The CDR3 reads CASSQDRDRGRGYTF. In DNA form, the CDR3 reads TGCGCCAGCAGCCAAGATCGGGACAGGGGGCGAGGCTACACCTTC.

V gene TRBV30 combines with J gene TRBJ1-3, with a weak D call TRBD1 (6 bases). This CDR3 is 14 amino acids long. Germline assignment: CDR1 GTSNPN and CDR2 SVGIG (reference sequence). V gave up 3 bases and J gave up 0 bases, with 9 bases separating them. CDR3 sequence: CAWRTGSSGNTIYF. CDR3 sequence (DNA): TGTGCCTGGAGGACAGGAAGCTCTGGAAACACCATATATTTT.

This rearrangement joins TRBV9 to TRBJ1-1; 9 positions match TRBD1. The CDR3 spans 16 residues. V was pared by 4 bases and J by 5 bases, with 12 bases of the junction left unmatched. Per the germline V gene, CDR1 is SGDLS and CDR2 is YYNGEE. The CDR3 nucleotides read TGTGCCAGCAGCCCCCAACAGGGGGCCAAGGGGACTGAAGCTTTCTTT. Translating it yields CASSPQQGAKGTEAFF.

This chain uses TRBV5-6 with TRBJ1-1, with a tentative D call TRBD1 (6 bases). CDR1 is SGHDT, CDR2 YYEEEE, per germline. The CDR3 sequence is 15 residues long. V lost 1 base and J 4 bases, leaving 14 bases between the germline ends. The CDR3 reads CASSLRYRVSTEAFF. CDR3 in DNA: TGTGCCAGCAGCTTGAGATACAGGGTGAGCACTGAAGCTTTCTTT.

This clone has a single count. The rearrangement joins TRBV6-5 to TRBJ2-7, with TRBD1 identical over 9 bases. The V segment lost 6 bases and the J segment 6 bases; nucleotides outside the gene matches: 9. Germline assignment: CDR1 MNHEY and CDR2 SVGAGI. This CDR3 has 14 amino acids. The CDR3 DNA is TGTGCCAGCAGAACCGGGACAGGGTATGCCGAGCAGTACTTC. Its translation is CASRTGTGYAEQYF.

The chain joins TRBV5-6 to TRBJ2-7; 8 bases agree with TRBD1. The CDR3 totals 15 residues. V was pared by 4 bases and J by 7 bases, with 13 bases of the junction left unmatched. Germline CDR1 SGHDT, CDR2 YYEEEE. The CDR3 DNA is TGTGCCAGCAGCGGTATCCGGCAGGGGGCGCGAGAGCAGTACTTC. This codes for CASSGIRQGAREQYF.

The count of this clone is one. This chain links TRBV11-1 with TRBJ2-5; 9 bases align to TRBD2. Unmatched junction bases numbered 8, after V lost 8 bases and J lost 4 bases. Per germline, CDR1 SGHAT and CDR2 FQDESV (reference sequence). The CDR3 is 14 residues long. The CDR3 sequence is CASGASGVGETQYF. The DNA for the CDR3 is TGTGCCAGCGGCGCTAGCGGGGTGGGAGAGACCCAGTACTTC.

The CDR3 protein is CSAASGQSNYGYTF. The CDR3 bases are TGCAGCGCCGCCTCGGGACAGTCTAACTATGGCTACACCTTC. This sequence joins TRBV29-1 and TRBJ1-2; 7 bases agree with TRBD1. The junction had 8 bases not matched to a gene; V was cut back by 7 bases and J by 0 bases. In germline, CDR1 is SQVTM, CDR2 ANQGSEA. The length of the CDR3 is 14 residues.

The V call is TRBV5-4, the J call TRBJ1-1, with TRBD1 as a possible D gene (6 bases). Looked up from germline, CDR1 is SGHNT and CDR2 is YYREEE (reference sequence). V lost 4 bases, J lost 0 bases, and 10 bases lay in between. This CDR3 has 14 amino acids. The CDR3 DNA is TGTGCCAGCAGCCTCAGGGGATTGAACACTGAAGCTTTCTTT. Translated: CASSLRGLNTEAFF.

This clone has just a few counts. The chain combines TRBV5-5 with TRBJ1-2, with a possible D match to TRBD1 (6 bases). The CDR3 length is 15 residues. Between the trimmed V and J ends, which lost 0 bases and 2 bases, there was a span of 11 bases. The germline V gene encodes CDR1 SGHKS and CDR2 YYEKEE (reference sequence). The CDR3 sequence: CASSLGAGTNYGYTF. The CDR3 DNA follows: TGTGCCAGCAGCTTGGGGGCAGGGACAAACTATGGCTACACCTTC.

The J gene is TRBJ1-1, the V gene TRBV19; perhaps TRBD1 as D (5 bases). CDR1 is LNHDA and CDR2 is SQIVND in the germline V gene (reference sequence). The CDR3 runs to 16 residues. Trimming removed 6 bases from V and 0 bases from J, with 17 bases in between. This CDR3 is CASRDVGRDLNTEAFF. The CDR3 nucleotides read TGTGCCAGTAGAGACGTGGGCAGGGATCTGAACACTGAAGCTTTCTTT.

The J gene is TRBJ1-2, the V gene TRBV5-4; D is possibly TRBD1 (5 bases). V gave up 2 bases and J gave up 2 bases, with 10 bases separating them. Germline values: CDR1 SGHNT, CDR2 YYREEE (reference sequence). The CDR3 runs 14 residues. The DNA for the CDR3 is TGTGCCAGCAGCTTTAGACAGATCAACTATGGCTACACCTTC. It encodes CASSFRQINYGYTF. Full variable domain (missing parts from reference TRBV5-4 and TRBJ1-2): ETGVTQSPTHLIKTRGQQVTLRCSSQSGHNTVSWYQQALGQGPQFIFQYYREEENGRGNFPPRFSGLQFPNYSSELNVNALELDDSALYLCASSFRQINYGYTFGSGTRLTVV.

The V call is TRBV9, the J call TRBJ2-1, with D perhaps matching TRBD2 (6 bases). The CDR3 length is 13 residues. Germline CDR1 SGDLS, CDR2 YYNGEE. V lost 4 bases to trimming and J lost 6 bases, with 11 bases between them. The CDR3 sequence is CASSLLGGNEQFF. CDR3 nucleotides: TGTGCCAGCAGCTTATTGGGGGGCAATGAGCAGTTCTTC.

The chain combines TRBV5-1 with TRBJ1-2, with 8 nucleotides matching TRBD1. The V segment lost 4 bases and the J segment 7 bases; nucleotides outside the gene matches: 12. This CDR3 has 15 residues. The germline gives CDR1 SGHRS, CDR2 YFSETQ. The CDR3 DNA reads as TGCGCCAGCAGCCCACGGACAGGGAAGATCCTTGGCTACACCTTC. Protein sequence: CASSPRTGKILGYTF. The variable domain in full, with the rest retrieved from reference TRBV5-1 and TRBJ1-2, is KAGVTQTPRYLIKTRGQQVTLSCSPISGHRSVSWYQQTPGQGLQFLFEYFSETQRNKGNFPGRFSGRQFSNSRSEMNVSTLELGDSALYLCASSPRTGKILGYTFGSGTRLTVV.

The V call is TRBV2, the J call TRBJ2-7, with 8 bases fitting TRBD1. The germline CDR1 and CDR2 sequences are SNHLY and FYNNEI. V lost 5 bases to trimming and J lost 4 bases; unmatched junction nucleotides: 4. This CDR3 spans 13 amino acids. CDR3 in DNA: TGTGCCAGCAGTAGACAGGGGCTTTACGAGCAGTACTTC. Amino acids: CASSRQGLYEQYF.

This clone was seen once. A junction end diverges from the germline sequence, so it may reflect a read error. The chain has TRBV14 and TRBJ2-3; perhaps TRBD1 as D (6 bases). CDR3 length equals 14 residues. CDR1 and CDR2 (germline): SGHDN, FVKESK. The DNA of the CDR3 is TGTGCCAGCAGCCAACCTGGGCAGGGGAACACAATCGGATTT. It is translated as CASSQPGQGNTIGF.

The gene calls are TRBV6-6 and TRBJ2-5, with 11 nucleotides matching TRBD2. Trimming removed 4 bases from V and 5 bases from J; junction bases left unmatched: 9. Germline loops: CDR1 MNHNY, CDR2 SVGAGI (reference sequence). This CDR3 contains 16 residues. This chain's CDR3 is CASSSGLAGGVETQYF. CDR3 in DNA: TGTGCCAGCAGTTCCGGACTAGCGGGCGGCGTGGAGACCCAGTACTTC.

The V call is TRBV27, the J call TRBJ1-4; D remains ambiguous. CDR3 length equals 16 residues. Per the germline V gene, CDR1 is MNHEY and CDR2 is SMNVEV (reference sequence). Trimming removed 1 base from V and 5 bases from J, with 14 bases in between. As DNA, the CDR3 is TGTGCCAGCAGTTTATTCAGCGGCAGACTAAATGAAAAACTGTTTTTT. Amino acids: CASSLFSGRLNEKLFF.

CDR3 region: CASSIVNDRVDGYTF. In DNA form, the CDR3 reads TGTGCCAGTAGTATAGTAAATGACAGGGTCGATGGCTACACCTTC. The chain uses TRBV19 and TRBJ1-2, with TRBD1 matching over 7 bases. This CDR3 comprises 15 residues. J gave up 6 bases and V 1 base, and 8 bases lay outside the gene matches. Germline CDR1 LNHDA, CDR2 SQIVND (reference sequence).

The chain uses TRBV4-1 and TRBJ2-2; possibly TRBD1 for D (6 bases). Per the germline V gene, CDR1 is MGHRA and CDR2 is YSYEKL. Deletions cut 4 bases from V and 6 bases from J, with 9 bases between. The CDR3 is made up of 13 amino acids. CDR3 coding DNA: TGCGCCAGCAGCCTTCAGGGGTCCGGGGAGCTGTTTTTT. Translating it yields CASSLQGSGELFF.

Notes on this clone: Other DNA sequences within the sample encode an identical CDR3. The CDR3 here is CASSHRQGDGYTF. In DNA form, the CDR3 reads TGTGCCAGCAGCCACCGACAGGGCGATGGCTACACCTTC. The chain employs TRBV3-1 (or the pseudogene TRBV3-2) and TRBJ1-2; 7 bases agree with TRBD1. J was trimmed by 6 bases and V by 3 bases; bases with no gene match: 4. CDR1 is LGHDT, CDR2 YNNKEL, per germline (reference sequence). The CDR3 spans 13 residues.